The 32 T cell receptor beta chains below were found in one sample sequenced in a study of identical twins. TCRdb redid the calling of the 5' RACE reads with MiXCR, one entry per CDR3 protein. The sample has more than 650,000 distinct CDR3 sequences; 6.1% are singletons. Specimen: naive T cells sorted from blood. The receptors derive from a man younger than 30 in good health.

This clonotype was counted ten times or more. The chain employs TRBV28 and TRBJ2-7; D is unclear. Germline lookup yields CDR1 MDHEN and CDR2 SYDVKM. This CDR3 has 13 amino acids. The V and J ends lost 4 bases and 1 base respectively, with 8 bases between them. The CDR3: CASSYGGSYEQYF. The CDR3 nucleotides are TGTGCCAGCAGTTACGGCGGTTCCTACGAGCAGTACTTC.

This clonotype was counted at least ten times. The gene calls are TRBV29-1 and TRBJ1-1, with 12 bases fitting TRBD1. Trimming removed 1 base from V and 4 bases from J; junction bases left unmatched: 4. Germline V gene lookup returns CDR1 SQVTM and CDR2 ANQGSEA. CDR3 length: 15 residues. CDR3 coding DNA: TGCAGCGTTGAAGGGGGACAGGGGGCCGGCACTGAAGCTTTCTTT. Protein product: CSVEGGQGAGTEAFF.

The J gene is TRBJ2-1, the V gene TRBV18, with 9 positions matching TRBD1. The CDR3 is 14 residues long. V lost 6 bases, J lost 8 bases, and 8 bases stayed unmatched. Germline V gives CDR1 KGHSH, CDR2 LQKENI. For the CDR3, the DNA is TGTGCCAGCTCTAGGGGACAGGGTCGCGATGAGCAGTTCTTC. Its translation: CASSRGQGRDEQFF.

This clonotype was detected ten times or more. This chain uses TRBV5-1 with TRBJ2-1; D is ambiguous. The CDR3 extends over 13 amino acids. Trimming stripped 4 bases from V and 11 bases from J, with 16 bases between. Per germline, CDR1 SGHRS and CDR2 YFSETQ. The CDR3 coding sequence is TGCGCCAGCAGCGAGGAAGGGTGGCAGAAGCAGTTCTTC. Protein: CASSEEGWQKQFF.

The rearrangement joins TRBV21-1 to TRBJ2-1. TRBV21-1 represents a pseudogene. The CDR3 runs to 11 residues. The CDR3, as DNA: TGTGCCAGCAGGCCTTATGGTGAGCAGTTCTTC. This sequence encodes CASRPYGEQFF.

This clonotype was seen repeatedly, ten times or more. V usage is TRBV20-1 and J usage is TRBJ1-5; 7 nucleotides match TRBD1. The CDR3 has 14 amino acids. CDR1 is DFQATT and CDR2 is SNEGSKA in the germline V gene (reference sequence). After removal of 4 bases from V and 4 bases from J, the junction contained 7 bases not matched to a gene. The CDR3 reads CSATQGTLNQPQHF. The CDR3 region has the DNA TGCAGTGCTACACAGGGGACCCTAAATCAGCCCCAGCATTTT.

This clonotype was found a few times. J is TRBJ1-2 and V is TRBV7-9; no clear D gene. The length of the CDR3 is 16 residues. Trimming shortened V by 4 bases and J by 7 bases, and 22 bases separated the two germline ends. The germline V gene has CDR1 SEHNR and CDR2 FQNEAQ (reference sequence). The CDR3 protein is CASSSLQRGGVGGYTF. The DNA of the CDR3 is TGTGCCAGCAGCTCCCTCCAACGGGGTGGAGTTGGTGGCTACACCTTC.

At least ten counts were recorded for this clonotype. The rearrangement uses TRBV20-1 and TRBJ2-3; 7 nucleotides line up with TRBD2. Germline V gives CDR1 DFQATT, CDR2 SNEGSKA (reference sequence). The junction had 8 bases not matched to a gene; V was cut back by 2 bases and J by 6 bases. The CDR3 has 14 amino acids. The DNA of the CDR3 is TGCAGTGCTAGACCAAGACTAGCAACGGATACGCAGTATTTT. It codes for CSARPRLATDTQYF.

In DNA, the CDR3 is TGCGCCAGCAGCCAGCCCCGGAGCTCTGGAAACACCATATATTTT. Its protein is CASSQPRSSGNTIYF. This chain joins TRBV4-1 and TRBJ1-3; D gene unclear. Germline CDR1 and CDR2: MGHRA and YSYEKL. The CDR3 is made up of 15 amino acids. With 3 bases removed from V and 0 bases from J, the gap between germline ends came to 9 bases.

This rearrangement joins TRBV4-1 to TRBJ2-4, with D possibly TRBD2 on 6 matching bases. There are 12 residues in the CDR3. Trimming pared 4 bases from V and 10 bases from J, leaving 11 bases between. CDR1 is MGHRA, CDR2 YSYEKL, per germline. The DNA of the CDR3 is TGCGCCAGCAGCCGGACTGGGGGGATTCAGTACTTC. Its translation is CASSRTGGIQYF.

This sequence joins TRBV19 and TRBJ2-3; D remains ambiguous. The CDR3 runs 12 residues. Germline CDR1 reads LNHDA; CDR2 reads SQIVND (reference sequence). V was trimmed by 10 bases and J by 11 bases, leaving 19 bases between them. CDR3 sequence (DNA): TGTGCCACTTTATCTGACATGGTAGTGCAGTATTTT. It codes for CATLSDMVVQYF. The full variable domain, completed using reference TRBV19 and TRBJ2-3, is DGGITQSPKYLFRKEGQNVTLSCEQNLNHDAMYWYRQDPGQGLRLIYYSQIVNDFQKGDIAEGYSVSREKKESFPLTVTSAQKNPTAFYLCATLSDMVVQYFGPGTRLTVL.

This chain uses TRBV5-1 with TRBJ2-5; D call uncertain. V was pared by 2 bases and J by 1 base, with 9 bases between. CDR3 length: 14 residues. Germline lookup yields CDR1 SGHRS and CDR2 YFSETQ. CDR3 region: CASSFLSSQETQYF. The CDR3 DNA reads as TGCGCCAGCAGCTTTCTCTCCTCCCAAGAGACCCAGTACTTC.

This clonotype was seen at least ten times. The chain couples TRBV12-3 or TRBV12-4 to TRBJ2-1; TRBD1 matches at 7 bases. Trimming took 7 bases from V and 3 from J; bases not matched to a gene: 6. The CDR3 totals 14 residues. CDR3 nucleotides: TGTGCCAGCATGTCCGGGACAGTCTACAATGAGCAGTTCTTC. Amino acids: CASMSGTVYNEQFF.

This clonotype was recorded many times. The CDR3 nucleotides are TGTGCCAGCAGCGCAACAAGGGAGTCCAAAAACATTCAGTACTTC. Amino acid sequence: CASSATRESKNIQYF. This chain links TRBV7-9 with TRBJ2-4, with a weak D call TRBD2 (5 bases). The CDR3 is 15 residues long. Trimming shortened V by 5 bases and J by 2 bases, and 13 bases separated the two germline ends. CDR1 and CDR2 (germline): SEHNR, FQNEAQ (reference sequence).

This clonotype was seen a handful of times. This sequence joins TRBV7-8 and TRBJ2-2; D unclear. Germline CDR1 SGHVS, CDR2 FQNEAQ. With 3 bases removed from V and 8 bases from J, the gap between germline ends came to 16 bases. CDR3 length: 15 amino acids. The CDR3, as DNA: TGTGCCAGCAGCTTTCGCACTAAGTCGGCGGGGGAGCTGTTTTTT. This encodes CASSFRTKSAGELFF.

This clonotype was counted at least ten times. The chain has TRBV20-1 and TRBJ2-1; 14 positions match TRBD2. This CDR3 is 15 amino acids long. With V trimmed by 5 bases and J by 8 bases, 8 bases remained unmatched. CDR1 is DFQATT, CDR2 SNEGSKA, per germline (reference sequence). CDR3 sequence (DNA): TGCAGTGCTGGAAGGACTAGCGGGAGGATCGATGAGCAGTTCTTC. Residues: CSAGRTSGRIDEQFF.

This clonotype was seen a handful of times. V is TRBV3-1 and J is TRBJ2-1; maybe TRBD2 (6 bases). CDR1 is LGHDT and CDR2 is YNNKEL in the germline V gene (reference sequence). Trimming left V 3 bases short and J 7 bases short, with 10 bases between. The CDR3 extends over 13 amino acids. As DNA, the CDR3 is TGTGCCAGCAGCCACACTGCGGGGAATGAGCAGTTCTTC. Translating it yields CASSHTAGNEQFF.

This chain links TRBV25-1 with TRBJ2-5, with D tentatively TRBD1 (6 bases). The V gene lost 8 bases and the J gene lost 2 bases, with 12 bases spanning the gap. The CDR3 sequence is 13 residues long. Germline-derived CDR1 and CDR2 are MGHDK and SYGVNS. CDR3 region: CASGGQFQETQYF. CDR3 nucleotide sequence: TGTGCCAGCGGCGGACAGTTTCAAGAGACCCAGTACTTC.

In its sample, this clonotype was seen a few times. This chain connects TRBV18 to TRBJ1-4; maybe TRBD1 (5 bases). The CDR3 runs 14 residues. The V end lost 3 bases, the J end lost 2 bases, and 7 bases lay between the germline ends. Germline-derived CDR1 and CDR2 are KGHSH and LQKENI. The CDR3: CASSPKGTNEKLFF. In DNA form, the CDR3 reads TGTGCCAGCTCACCCAAGGGGACTAATGAAAAACTGTTTTTT.

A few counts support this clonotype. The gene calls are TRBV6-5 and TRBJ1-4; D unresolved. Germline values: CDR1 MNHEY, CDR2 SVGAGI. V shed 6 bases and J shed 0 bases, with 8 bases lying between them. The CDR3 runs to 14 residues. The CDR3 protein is CASSYSATNEKLFF. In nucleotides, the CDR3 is TGTGCCAGCAGCTACAGTGCAACTAATGAAAAACTGTTTTTT.

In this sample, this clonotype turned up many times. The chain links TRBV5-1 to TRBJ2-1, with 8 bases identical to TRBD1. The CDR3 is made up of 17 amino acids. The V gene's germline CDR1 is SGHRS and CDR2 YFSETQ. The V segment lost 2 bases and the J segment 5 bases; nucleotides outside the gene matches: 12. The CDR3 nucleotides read TGCGCCAGCAGCTTTCGGACAGGGAATTTCGGACACAATGAGCAGTTCTTC. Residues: CASSFRTGNFGHNEQFF.

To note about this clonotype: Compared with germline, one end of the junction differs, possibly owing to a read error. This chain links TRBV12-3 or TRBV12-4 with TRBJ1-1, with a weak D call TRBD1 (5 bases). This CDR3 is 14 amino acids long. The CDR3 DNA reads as TGTGCCAGCAGGCCTACAGGAGCGAACGCTGAAGCTTTCTTT. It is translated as CASRPTGANAEAFF.

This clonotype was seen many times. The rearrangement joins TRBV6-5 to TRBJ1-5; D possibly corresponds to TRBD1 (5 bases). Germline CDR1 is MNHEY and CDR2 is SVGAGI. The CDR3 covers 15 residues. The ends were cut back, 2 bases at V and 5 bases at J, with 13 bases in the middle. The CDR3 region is CASSYVQGTDQPQHF. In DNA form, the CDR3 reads TGTGCCAGCAGTTACGTCCAGGGTACGGATCAGCCCCAGCATTTT.

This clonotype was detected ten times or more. The CDR3 DNA reads as TGTGCCAGCAGTTTAACGGGCTGGGGTACTGAAGCTTTCTTT. Amino acid sequence: CASSLTGWGTEAFF. The genes are TRBV27 and TRBJ1-1; D ambiguous. The CDR3 has 14 amino acids. Trimming removed 2 bases from V and 5 bases from J, with 12 bases in between. Germline assignment: CDR1 MNHEY and CDR2 SMNVEV (reference sequence).

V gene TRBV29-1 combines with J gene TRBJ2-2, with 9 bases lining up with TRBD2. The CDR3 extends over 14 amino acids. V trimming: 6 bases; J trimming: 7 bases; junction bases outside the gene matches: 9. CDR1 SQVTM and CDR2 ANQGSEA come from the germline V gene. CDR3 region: CSVKNLAGSGELFF. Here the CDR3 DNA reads TGCAGCGTGAAAAACCTAGCGGGAAGCGGGGAGCTGTTTTTT.

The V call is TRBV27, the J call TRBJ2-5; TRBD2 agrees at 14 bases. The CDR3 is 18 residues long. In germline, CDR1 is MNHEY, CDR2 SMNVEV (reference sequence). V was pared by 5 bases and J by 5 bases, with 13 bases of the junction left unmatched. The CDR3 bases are TGTGCCAGCAGTCCTAGACTAGCGGGAGGGCTGGGTTCCGAGACCCAGTACTTC. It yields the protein CASSPRLAGGLGSETQYF.

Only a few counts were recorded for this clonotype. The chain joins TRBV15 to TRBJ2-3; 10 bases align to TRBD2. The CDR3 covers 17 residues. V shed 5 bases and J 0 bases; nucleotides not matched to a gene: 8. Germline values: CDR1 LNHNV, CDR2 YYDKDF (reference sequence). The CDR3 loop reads CATSGGKTSGSTDTQYF. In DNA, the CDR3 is TGTGCCACCAGCGGAGGCAAGACTAGCGGGAGCACAGATACGCAGTATTTT.

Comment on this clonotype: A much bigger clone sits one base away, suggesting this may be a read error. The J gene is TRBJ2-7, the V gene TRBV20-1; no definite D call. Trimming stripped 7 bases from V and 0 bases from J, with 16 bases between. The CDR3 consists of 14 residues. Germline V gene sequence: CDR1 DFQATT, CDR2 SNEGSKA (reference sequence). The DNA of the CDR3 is TGCAGTGTTAGTGGCAGGAGCCGCTCCTACGAGCAGTACTTC. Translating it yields CSVSGRSRSYEQYF.

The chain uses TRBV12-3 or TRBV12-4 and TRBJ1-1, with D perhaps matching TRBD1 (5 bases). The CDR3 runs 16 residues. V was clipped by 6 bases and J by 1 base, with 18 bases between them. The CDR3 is CASRRQLSGGNTEAFF. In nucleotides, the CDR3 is TGTGCCAGCAGACGCCAATTATCCGGGGGGAACACTGAAGCTTTCTTT.

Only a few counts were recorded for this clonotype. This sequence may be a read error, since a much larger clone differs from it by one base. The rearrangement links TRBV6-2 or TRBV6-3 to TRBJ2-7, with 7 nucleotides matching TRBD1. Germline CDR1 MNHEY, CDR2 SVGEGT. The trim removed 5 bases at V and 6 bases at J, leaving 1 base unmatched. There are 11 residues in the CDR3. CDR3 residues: CASSQGVEQYF. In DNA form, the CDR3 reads TGTGCCAGCAGTCAGGGGGTCGAGCAGTACTTC.

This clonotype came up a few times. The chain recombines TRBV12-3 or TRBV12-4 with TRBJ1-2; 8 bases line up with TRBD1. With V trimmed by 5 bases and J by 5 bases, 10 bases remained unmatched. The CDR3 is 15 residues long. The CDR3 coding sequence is TGTGCCAGCAGTCCATTCCAGGGGGCTTCTTATGGCTACACCTTC. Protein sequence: CASSPFQGASYGYTF.

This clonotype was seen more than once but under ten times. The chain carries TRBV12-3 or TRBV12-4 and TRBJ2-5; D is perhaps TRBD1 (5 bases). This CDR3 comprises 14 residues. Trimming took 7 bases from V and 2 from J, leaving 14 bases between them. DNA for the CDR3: TGTGCCAGCACCCGGGCAGGGAATCAAGAGACCCAGTACTTC. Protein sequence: CASTRAGNQETQYF.